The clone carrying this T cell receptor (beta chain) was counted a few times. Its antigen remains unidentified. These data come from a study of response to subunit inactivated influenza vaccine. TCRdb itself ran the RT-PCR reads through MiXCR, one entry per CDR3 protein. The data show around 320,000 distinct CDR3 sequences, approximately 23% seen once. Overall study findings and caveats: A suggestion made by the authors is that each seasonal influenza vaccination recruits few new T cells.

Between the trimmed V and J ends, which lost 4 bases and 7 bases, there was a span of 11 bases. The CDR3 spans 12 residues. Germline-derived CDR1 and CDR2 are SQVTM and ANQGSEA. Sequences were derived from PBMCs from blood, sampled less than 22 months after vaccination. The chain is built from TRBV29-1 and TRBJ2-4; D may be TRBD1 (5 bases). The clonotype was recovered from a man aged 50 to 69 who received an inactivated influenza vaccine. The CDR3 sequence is CSVARAGNIQYF. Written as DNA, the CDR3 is TGCAGCGTTGCTCGCGCAGGGAACATTCAGTACTTC.